Shown below are 31 T cell receptor beta chains from a single sample sequenced in a study of prognosis after radiotherapy for stage I lung cancer (dated by TCRdb to the early 2020s). The data were produced on an Illumina HiSeq 3000. Two rounds of multiplex PCR on genomic DNA were used to amplify the TCR beta CDR3 region. The first PCR round used primers specific to each TRBV and TRBJ gene, and the primer sequences were filed in Chinese patent CN105087789A. Clones were called with MiXCR by TCRdb after fastp trimmed the public reads at Q25, and only in-frame beta chains were retained. Identical CDR3 proteins give one entry, which carries the most common genes and DNA. The sample yields some 28,000 distinct CDR3 sequences; more than 25% were counted once. The top ten clonotypes cover around an eighth of the sample. The specimen comprised PBMCs, sampled before or after stereotactic body radiation therapy (not recorded which). These receptors originate from a donor older than 45 with non-small cell lung cancer.

Notes on this clonotype: It may be a read error: a sequence one base away is much more abundant. The chain carries TRBV4-2 and TRBJ2-7; D ambiguous. The germline V gene encodes CDR1 LGHNA and CDR2 YNFKEQ. The length of the CDR3 is 14 residues. CDR3 loop: CDSSQAASPYEQYF. The CDR3 region has the DNA TGTGACAGCAGCCAAGCCGCGTCCCCTTACGAGCAGTACTTC.

This clonotype was counted many times. The chain is built from TRBV18 and TRBJ2-5; no definite D call. CDR1 KGHSH and CDR2 LQKENI come from the germline V gene. This CDR3 is built from 18 residues. The V gene lost 1 base and the J gene lost 2 bases, with 20 bases spanning the gap. As DNA, the CDR3 is TGTGCCAGCTCACCACTTCCCCCAGCAGCGTTGGAACAAGAGACCCAGTACTTC. It translates to CASSPLPPAALEQETQYF.

The genes are TRBV6-2 or TRBV6-3 and TRBJ2-3, with D possibly being TRBD1 (5 bases). The CDR3 runs 16 residues. V dropped 10 bases and J dropped 4 bases, with 24 bases sitting between them. Germline V gene sequence: CDR1 MNHEY, CDR2 SVGEGT. The CDR3 reads CAIRPDSRTLPDTQYF. The CDR3 DNA follows: TGTGCCATCCGTCCTGACAGTCGTACTCTGCCAGATACGCAGTATTTT.

This clonotype was recorded many times. This chain uses TRBV5-1 with TRBJ2-2; no clear D. The CDR3 is 14 residues long. Germline assignment: CDR1 SGHRS and CDR2 YFSETQ. Trimming removed 0 bases at V and 3 bases at J, with 6 bases between. This chain's CDR3 is CASSLGSYTGELFF. The CDR3 DNA reads as TGCGCCAGCAGCTTGGGCAGCTACACCGGGGAGCTGTTTTTT. The full variable domain, with the rest looked up from reference TRBV5-1 and TRBJ2-2, is KAGVTQTPRYLIKTRGQQVTLSCSPISGHRSVSWYQQTPGQGLQFLFEYFSETQRNKGNFPGRFSGRQFSNSRSEMNVSTLELGDSALYLCASSLGSYTGELFFGEGSRLTVL.

The gene calls are TRBV5-1 and TRBJ1-1; 8 bases agree with TRBD1. Germline CDR1 SGHRS, CDR2 YFSETQ. V gave up 6 bases and J gave up 4 bases; unmatched junction bases: 14. The length of the CDR3 is 16 residues. CDR3 sequence (DNA): TGCGCCAGCATTGAGGACAGGGTAGGCCTTGGCACTGAAGCTTTCTTT. It encodes CASIEDRVGLGTEAFF. The entire variable domain, with the rest obtained from reference TRBV5-1 and TRBJ1-1, is as follows: KAGVTQTPRYLIKTRGQQVTLSCSPISGHRSVSWYQQTPGQGLQFLFEYFSETQRNKGNFPGRFSGRQFSNSRSEMNVSTLELGDSALYLCASIEDRVGLGTEAFFGQGTRLTVV.

This clonotype was counted ten times or more. The chain is built from TRBV6-5 and TRBJ2-3; possibly TRBD2 for D (5 bases). The CDR3 sequence is 17 residues long. Germline V CDR1 and CDR2: MNHEY, SVGAGI. The germline V and J ends were trimmed by 0 bases and 0 bases, with 13 bases remaining between them. The DNA for the CDR3 is TGTGCCAGCAGTTACTCGGCTAGCTTTGATAGCACAGATACGCAGTATTTT. Translated: CASSYSASFDSTDTQYF.

This clonotype was detected many times. This chain links TRBV10-3 with TRBJ1-2; D is possibly TRBD1 (5 bases). The V end lost 0 bases, the J end lost 2 bases, and 10 bases lay between the germline ends. CDR1 and CDR2 (germline): ENHRY, SYGVKD. This CDR3 region has 15 residues. CDR3 in amino acids: CAISESQGSNYGYTF. The CDR3 nucleotides are TGTGCCATCAGTGAGTCCCAGGGCTCGAACTATGGCTACACCTTC.

This clonotype has a single count. It is likely a read error: a sequence one base away is far more abundant. V is TRBV30 and J is TRBJ2-2; TRBD2 is a possible D gene (6 bases). The CDR3 length is 12 residues. The germline V gene has CDR1 GTSNPN and CDR2 SVGIG (reference sequence). CDR3 bases: TGTGCCAGTAGACCTCGCGGCGGGAAGCTGTTTTTT. Its protein product is CASRPRGGKLFF.

Notes on this clonotype: Being one base from a much bigger clone, this may be a read error. The chain has TRBV2 and TRBJ1-5, with 8 bases aligning to TRBD1. The CDR3 contains 14 residues. V lost 5 bases, J lost 7 bases, and 7 bases stayed unmatched. The germline gives CDR1 SNHLY, CDR2 FYNNEI. The CDR3 region is CASSTQGGGQPQHF. CDR3 in DNA: TGTGCCAGCAGTACACAGGGGGGTGGGCAGCCCCAGCATTTT.

The table lists this clonotype with many counts. V gene TRBV14 combines with J gene TRBJ2-1, with TRBD1 identical over 9 bases. The length of the CDR3 is 14 residues. Germline CDR1 and CDR2: SGHDN and FVKESK. V lost 5 bases to trimming and J lost 4 bases; unmatched junction nucleotides: 3. CDR3 nucleotide sequence: TGTGCCAGCAGCGACGGACAGGGGTACAATGAGCAGTTCTTC. It specifies CASSDGQGYNEQFF.

Turning to this clonotype: It may be a read error: a sequence one base away is much more abundant. The chain joins TRBV5-1 to TRBJ2-5; possibly TRBD1 for D (5 bases). The V gene lost 3 bases and the J gene lost 5 bases, with 14 bases spanning the gap. CDR1 SGHRS and CDR2 YFSETQ come from the germline V gene. The CDR3 is 14 residues long. The CDR3 spells CASSSGRALETQYF. The CDR3 DNA reads TGCGCCAGCAGCTCGGGCAGGGCGCTGGAGACCCAGTACTTC.

This chain uses TRBV20-1 with TRBJ2-1; no clear D. The germline gives CDR1 DFQATT, CDR2 SNEGSKA (reference sequence). The CDR3 has 11 amino acids. The V end was cut by 5 bases, the J end by 7 bases, with 9 bases between. The CDR3 coding sequence is TGCAGTGCTCAGATAGGTAATGAGCAGTTCTTC. Amino acids: CSAQIGNEQFF.

This clonotype has a count of ten or more. The chain has TRBV5-1 and TRBJ2-3; unclear D gene. The CDR3 spans 14 residues. Germline V gives CDR1 SGHRS, CDR2 YFSETQ. With 0 bases removed from V and 2 bases from J, the gap between germline ends came to 7 bases. In DNA form, the CDR3 reads TGCGCCAGCAGCTTGGGGGGAACCACAGATACGCAGTATTTT. It is translated as CASSLGGTTDTQYF.

This clonotype was seen ten or more times. The chain employs TRBV9 and TRBJ2-7; D not resolved. Germline V gene sequence: CDR1 SGDLS, CDR2 YYNGEE. Trimming took 0 bases from V and 5 from J, leaving 9 bases between them. The CDR3 sequence is 13 residues long. The CDR3 bases are TGTGCCAGCAGCGTAGGGGGAAGGGACGAGCAGTACTTC. This sequence encodes CASSVGGRDEQYF.

In its sample, this clonotype was seen many times. V is TRBV10-2 and J is TRBJ2-1; no clear D gene. Between the trimmed V and J ends, which lost 8 bases and 4 bases, there was a span of 9 bases. The CDR3 extends over 12 amino acids. CDR1 and CDR2 from the germline V gene are WSHSY and SAAADI. The DNA of the CDR3 is TGCGCCAGCGGATCCACATACAATGAGCAGTTCTTC. Amino acid sequence: CASGSTYNEQFF.

The table lists this clonotype with many counts. The V and J genes are TRBV6-5 and TRBJ2-1; 14 bases match TRBD2. The CDR3 runs to 16 residues. With V trimmed by 2 bases and J by 9 bases, 6 bases remained unmatched. In germline, CDR1 is MNHEY, CDR2 SVGAGI. The DNA for the CDR3 is TGTGCCAGCAGTTACGTGACTAGCGGGAGGGGGGGTGAGCAGTTCTTC. It is translated as CASSYVTSGRGGEQFF.

This clonotype was seen at least ten times. The V and J genes are TRBV5-1 and TRBJ2-3; 7 bases agree with TRBD1. The CDR3 totals 16 residues. Trimming at V came to 2 bases and at J to 3 bases, leaving 9 bases not matched to a gene. Germline loops: CDR1 SGHRS, CDR2 YFSETQ. This CDR3 is CASSFIRDSPTDTQYF. The CDR3 DNA is TGCGCCAGCAGCTTCATCCGGGACAGTCCTACAGATACGCAGTATTTT.

The V gene is TRBV12-3 or TRBV12-4, the J gene TRBJ1-5, with 7 bases fitting TRBD1. The V gene end was trimmed by 8 bases and the J gene end by 7 bases; junction bases not matched to a gene: 8. The CDR3 has 13 amino acids. CDR3 loop: CASLSARGQPQHF. Here the CDR3 DNA reads TGTGCCAGCTTATCGGCCAGGGGGCAGCCCCAGCATTTT.

This clonotype was seen many times. The V gene is TRBV30, the J gene TRBJ1-2, with D perhaps TRBD1 (6 bases). V dropped 5 bases and J dropped 8 bases, with 21 bases sitting between them. The CDR3 totals 14 residues. Germline V gives CDR1 GTSNPN, CDR2 SVGIG (reference sequence). CDR3 sequence: CAWGGGQDMGGYTF. In DNA form, the CDR3 reads TGTGCCTGGGGAGGGGGGCAAGACATGGGAGGCTACACCTTC.

This clonotype showed up just a few times. A much more abundant neighbour one base away suggests this may be a read error. This chain connects TRBV11-2 to TRBJ1-1; no firm D call. The CDR3 has 14 amino acids. Per the germline V gene, CDR1 is SGHAT and CDR2 is FQNNGV. The ends were cut back, 2 bases at V and 1 base at J, with 8 bases in the middle. The CDR3 DNA follows: TGTGCCAGCAGCTTATACCCAAAGAACACTGAAGCTTTCTTT. Translating it yields CASSLYPKNTEAFF.

Many counts were recorded for this clonotype. This chain connects TRBV28 to TRBJ1-1, with D possibly being TRBD1 (5 bases). The germline V and J ends were trimmed by 6 bases and 1 base, with 15 bases remaining between them. Germline V gene sequence: CDR1 MDHEN, CDR2 SYDVKM. The CDR3 loop spans 15 amino acids. The DNA of the CDR3 is TGTGCCAGCAGCCCTGGAGGGGCCTCGAACACTGAAGCTTTCTTT. Translation gives CASSPGGASNTEAFF. The full variable domain, rest sourced from reference TRBV28 and TRBJ1-1, is DVKVTQSSRYLVKRTGEKVFLECVQDMDHENMFWYRQDPGLGLRLIYFSYDVKMKEKGDIPEGYSVSREKKERFSLILESASTNQTSMYLCASSPGGASNTEAFFGQGTRLTVV.

This clonotype was observed at least ten times. This chain links TRBV4-2 with TRBJ2-7; tentatively, D is TRBD2 (5 bases). The CDR3 contains 14 residues. V was trimmed by 1 base and J by 4 bases, leaving 11 bases between them. From germline, CDR1 is LGHNA and CDR2 YNFKEQ. CDR3 coding DNA: TGTGCCAGCAGCCAAGGAGGGAACGCTTACGAGCAGTACTTC. This gives the protein CASSQGGNAYEQYF.

In its sample, this clonotype was seen many times. V gene TRBV30 combines with J gene TRBJ1-3; 8 bases match TRBD1. This CDR3 spans 18 amino acids. Germline values: CDR1 GTSNPN, CDR2 SVGIG (reference sequence). V shed 0 bases and J 4 bases; nucleotides not matched to a gene: 14. CDR3 loop: CAWSVGRGHRSTGNTIYF. In DNA, the CDR3 is TGTGCCTGGAGTGTTGGCAGGGGGCATAGGAGCACCGGAAACACCATATATTTT.

This clonotype has a count of ten or more. The J gene is TRBJ1-5, the V gene TRBV12-3 or TRBV12-4; D possibly corresponds to TRBD1 (5 bases). Trimming took off 2 bases at V and 5 bases at J, with 13 bases between the two ends. The CDR3 covers 15 residues. CDR3 sequence: CASSLWGGAHQPQHF. Written as DNA, the CDR3 is TGTGCCAGCAGTTTATGGGGTGGGGCCCATCAGCCCCAGCATTTT.

This clonotype was seen repeatedly, ten times or more. The V gene is TRBV5-6, the J gene TRBJ2-7; D uncertain. The CDR3 loop spans 13 amino acids. V shed 0 bases and J shed 0 bases, with 4 bases lying between them. Germline loops: CDR1 SGHDT, CDR2 YYEEEE. CDR3 bases: TGTGCCAGCAGCTTGGCCCTCTCCTACGAGCAGTACTTC. It specifies CASSLALSYEQYF.

Note on this clonotype: Possible read error: a much larger clone is one base away. The V and J genes are TRBV4-1 and TRBJ2-1, with a weak D call TRBD1 (6 bases). The CDR3 contains 16 residues. Germline V gene sequence: CDR1 MGHRA, CDR2 YSYEKL. The CDR3 loop is CASIQDSGVSYNEQFF. The DNA of the CDR3 is TGCGCCAGCATCCAAGATTCAGGGGTGAGCTACAATGAGCAGTTCTTC.

This clonotype was recorded at least ten times. The genes are TRBV5-8 and TRBJ2-7; 12 positions agree with TRBD1. CDR1 and CDR2 from the germline V gene are SGHTS and YDEGEE. Trimming at V came to 6 bases and at J to 6 bases, leaving 7 bases not matched to a gene. This CDR3 contains 14 residues. Written as DNA, the CDR3 is TGTGCCAGCAAACCGGGACAGGGGGCTCTCGAGCAGTACTTC. It encodes CASKPGQGALEQYF.

The chain joins TRBV6-2 or TRBV6-3 to TRBJ1-5; 8 bases align to TRBD1. This CDR3 has 14 residues. Germline V gene sequence: CDR1 MNHEY, CDR2 SVGEGT. J was trimmed by 15 bases and V by 6 bases; bases with no gene match: 16. The CDR3 spells CASRAGGLGQLRHF. CDR3 nucleotide sequence: TGTGCCAGCAGAGCAGGGGGCCTTGGTCAGCTCCGGCATTTT.

This clonotype was recorded at least ten times. This chain connects TRBV27 to TRBJ2-3; 12 bases agree with TRBD2. This CDR3 is built from 16 residues. The germline V gene encodes CDR1 MNHEY and CDR2 SMNVEV (reference sequence). V dropped 4 bases and J dropped 1; count of bases not matched to a gene: 3. The CDR3 DNA sequence: TGTGCCAGCAGTTCGAGACTAGCGGGAGGCACAGATACGCAGTATTTT. Translated: CASSSRLAGGTDTQYF.

This clonotype was picked up many times. The chain joins TRBV20-1 to TRBJ2-3; unclear D gene. The DNA end is a closer match to TRBJ2-7, so the J assignment may be wrong. CDR3 length: 13 residues. CDR1 is DFQATT, CDR2 SNEGSKA, per germline (reference sequence). The CDR3 DNA follows: TGCAGTGCTACCCTGGGCGGTACCTACGAGCAGTACTTC. Translation gives CSATLGGTYEQYF.

This clonotype was observed many times. V usage is TRBV11-2 and J usage is TRBJ1-3; a possible D gene is TRBD1 (6 bases). With 7 bases removed from V and 4 bases from J, the gap between germline ends came to 17 bases. This CDR3 has 15 residues. The germline V gene has CDR1 SGHAT and CDR2 FQNNGV. CDR3 in DNA: TGTGCCAGCACCCTTGTTGCGGGGGCAGGAAACACCATATATTTT. Amino acid sequence: CASTLVAGAGNTIYF.